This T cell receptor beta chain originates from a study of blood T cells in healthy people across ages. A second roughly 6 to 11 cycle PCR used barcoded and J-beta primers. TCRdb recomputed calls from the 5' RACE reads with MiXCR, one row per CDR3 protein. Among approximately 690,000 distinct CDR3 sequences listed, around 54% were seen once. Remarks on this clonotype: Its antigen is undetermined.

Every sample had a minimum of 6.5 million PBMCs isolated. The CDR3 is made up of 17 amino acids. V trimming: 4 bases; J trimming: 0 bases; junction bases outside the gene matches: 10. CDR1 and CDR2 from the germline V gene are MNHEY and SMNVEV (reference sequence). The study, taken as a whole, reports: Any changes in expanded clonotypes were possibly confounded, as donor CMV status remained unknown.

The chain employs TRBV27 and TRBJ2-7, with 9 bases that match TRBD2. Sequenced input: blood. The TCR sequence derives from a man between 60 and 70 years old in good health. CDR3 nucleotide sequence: TGTGCCAGCAGTTCCATTATTAGCGGGGGACCCTCCTACGAGCAGTACTTC. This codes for CASSSIISGGPSYEQYF.